Listed below are T cell receptor beta chains from one sample, sequenced in a study of T-cell memory formation after mild COVID-19. TCRdb reprocessed the 5' RACE reads via MiXCR and lists one record per CDR3 protein. The repertoire holds about 560,000 distinct CDR3 sequences, with around a sixth as singletons. Sequencing was carried out using PBMCs or a T cell subset sorted from them (not recorded which). These receptors all stem from an adult woman who had mild COVID-19 (a few samples of this study predate the infection). Cell type and time point are not known. Each CDR3 is given with its conserved first and last residue. The D gene is left open where the match is weak. Size is omitted from some rows. Given values are once, few, many or a class for expanded clones.

v_gene	d_gene	j_gene	abundance	CDR3nt	CDR3aa
TRBV7-9	.	TRBJ2-1	.	TGTGCCAGCACCCCCGCCCTCCCAGGGTCCGAGCAGTTCTTC	CASTPALPGSEQFF
TRBV20-1	.	TRBJ2-7	.	TGCAGTGCTAGAGATAGGATGGCGCCCGATTCCTACGAGCAGTACTTC	CSARDRMAPDSYEQYF
TRBV3-1	.	TRBJ1-6	few	TGTGCCAGCAGCCAAGGATTAGGCTTTGTACCCCTCCACTTT	CASSQGLGFVPLHF
TRBV6-5	.	TRBJ2-3	.	TGTGCCAGCAGTTACTCGACCACGCCATATCGGGGGAAGGGCACAGATACGCAGTATTTT	CASSYSTTPYRGKGTDTQYF
TRBV25-1	TRBD2	TRBJ2-5	.	TGTGCCAGCAGTGAGTGGACTAGCGGGCTCCAAGAGACCCAGTACTTC	CASSEWTSGLQETQYF
TRBV6-1	TRBD2	TRBJ2-7	.	TGTGCCAGCAGTGAGAGACCGGGACTAGCGGGAGTCCCCTACGAGCAGTACTTC	CASSERPGLAGVPYEQYF
TRBV25-1	.	TRBJ2-3	.	TGTGCCAGCAGTGAATCTTCGACAAGGCGCCGCACAGATACGCAGTATTTT	CASSESSTRRRTDTQYF
TRBV5-1	.	TRBJ2-3	.	TGCGCCAGCAAGGCGGAAAGGGGGGGTCAGGGAGCAGATACGCAGTATTTT	CASKAERGGQGADTQYF
TRBV5-1	.	TRBJ2-3	.	TGCGCCAGCAGACCCAATGGTACAGATACGCAGTATTTT	CASRPNGTDTQYF
TRBV7-6	TRBD1	TRBJ1-5	many	TGTGCCAGCAGCCTAGGACAGGGCCACAATCAGCCCCAGCATTTT	CASSLGQGHNQPQHF
TRBV6-7	.	TRBJ1-5	.	TGTGCCTGCAGGGTTTATAGCAATCAGCCCCAGCATTTT	CACRVYSNQPQHF
TRBV7-9	.	TRBJ1-2	.	TGTGCCAGCAGCGCCGGGACGGGAGGAAGCTACACCTTC	CASSAGTGGSYTF
TRBV4-1	.	TRBJ1-2	.	TGCGCCAGCAGCCAAGAATGGGGCCAGGGGTTGAACGGCTACACCTTC	CASSQEWGQGLNGYTF
TRBV9	.	TRBJ2-1	many	TGTGCCAGCAGCGTGGGGACCCTCAGACCTAATGAGCAGTTCTTC	CASSVGTLRPNEQFF
TRBV7-9	.	TRBJ1-2	few	TGTGCCAGCAGCTTAGACCGGGGGGTTCGGTTC	CASSLDRGVRF
TRBV6-6	.	TRBJ1-1	many	TGTGCCAGCAGTTACTCTCAGGGGAACACTGAAGCTTTCTTT	CASSYSQGNTEAFF
TRBV6-6	.	TRBJ2-1	.	TGTGCCAGCAGTACCCTCGACTTCTACAATGAGCAGTTCTTC	CASSTLDFYNEQFF
TRBV4-1	TRBD1	TRBJ2-2	.	TGCGCCAGCAGCCATGGACAGGTCAACACCGGGGAGCTGTTTTTT	CASSHGQVNTGELFF
TRBV29-1	.	TRBJ1-1	.	TGCAGCGTTGTTATTTGGCAGGGCGACGGGACTGAAGCTTTCTTT	CSVVIWQGDGTEAFF
TRBV30	.	TRBJ1-1	.	TGTGCCTGGAGTGTACGGAGGAACACTGAAGCTTTCTTT	CAWSVRRNTEAFF
TRBV9	.	TRBJ2-5	.	TGTGCCAGCAGCGTAGAATCGGAAGAGACCCAGTACTTC	CASSVESEETQYF
TRBV5-1	.	TRBJ2-1	few	TGCGCCAGCAGCTCCATCCAGGAGCAGTTCTTC	CASSSIQEQFF
TRBV6-2/TRBV6-3	TRBD2	TRBJ2-7	few	TGTGCCAGCAGTTACCACTACGCAGCGGGAGTGAGCTCCTACGAGCAGTACTTC	CASSYHYAAGVSSYEQYF
TRBV12-3/TRBV12-4	.	TRBJ2-1	few	TGTGCCAGCAGAGCTCTAGCAGTTGAGCAGTTCTTC	CASRALAVEQFF
TRBV20-1	.	TRBJ1-6	few	TGCAGTGCCCCTCTTGATGGGGGGAGAAATAATTCACCCCTCCACTTT	CSAPLDGGRNNSPLHF
TRBV3-1	.	TRBJ2-7	few	TGTGCCTCCAGGGGCGGCGGGAGAATGGGCGAGCAGTACTTC	CASRGGGRMGEQYF
TRBV3-1	.	TRBJ2-7	few	TGTGCCAGCAGCCTGGGGACTGTCACCTCCTACGAGCAGTACTTC	CASSLGTVTSYEQYF
TRBV5-1	TRBD2	TRBJ2-2	.	TGCGCCAGCAGCTCCAAGCGGGGGAGGCGGAACACCGGGGAGCTGTTTTTT	CASSSKRGRRNTGELFF
TRBV20-1	TRBD1	TRBJ2-5	.	TGCAGTGCTTTAGGGACAGGCCTTCGCCATCAAGAGACCCAGTACTTC	CSALGTGLRHQETQYF
TRBV24-1	.	TRBJ2-2	.	TGTGCCACCTCAGGGGTTTCCACCGGGGAGCTGTTTTTT	CATSGVSTGELFF
TRBV6-1	.	TRBJ2-5	.	TGTGCCAGCAGTGAAGGGGTTCGTGAGACCCAGTACTTC	CASSEGVRETQYF
TRBV10-3	.	TRBJ2-5	.	TGTGCCATCAGTGGTTGGGATCAAGAGACCCAGTACTTC	CAISGWDQETQYF
TRBV7-9	.	TRBJ1-1	many	TGTGCCAGCAGCTTTACACAGACAACTGAAGCTTTCTTT	CASSFTQTTEAFF
TRBV9	TRBD2	TRBJ2-1	few	TGTGCCAGCAGCGTAGAGCGGGGGGGGCAGTTCTTC	CASSVERGGQFF
TRBV28	TRBD1	TRBJ2-3	few	TGTGCCAGCAGGACCCACAGGGGGCCGACAGATACGCAGTATTTT	CASRTHRGPTDTQYF
TRBV2	.	TRBJ2-1	few	TGTGCCAGCAGTGCCCGGGGGAGGCCCTACAATGAGCAGTTCTTC	CASSARGRPYNEQFF
TRBV4-3	.	TRBJ1-1	.	TGCGCCAGCAGCCAAGAATCGGACAAGTTTCTCGCTGAAGCTTTCTTT	CASSQESDKFLAEAFF
TRBV5-1	.	TRBJ2-7	.	TGCGCCAGCAGCTTGTCGGCAGGGGGAGGCCACGAGCAGTACTTC	CASSLSAGGGHEQYF
TRBV5-1	TRBD2	TRBJ2-7	many	TGCGCCAGCAGGCAGACTAGCGGGAGGGCGTACGAGCAGTACTTC	CASRQTSGRAYEQYF
TRBV12-3/TRBV12-4	TRBD1	TRBJ1-5	.	TGTGCCAGCATTCTAGAGGGGGCTGGCAATCAGCCCCAGCATTTT	CASILEGAGNQPQHF
TRBV5-5	.	TRBJ2-1	few	TGTGCCAGCAGCTATGACCTTCTCGGGGAATACAATGAGCAGTTCTTC	CASSYDLLGEYNEQFF
TRBV24-1	TRBD1	TRBJ2-2	.	TGTGCCACCGCAAAGGGGACAGGGGTCACCGGGGAGCTGTTTTTT	CATAKGTGVTGELFF
TRBV7-2	.	TRBJ1-1	.	TGTGCCAGCAGCTTAAGCGGGGGTCTGAACACTGAAGCTTTCTTT	CASSLSGGLNTEAFF
TRBV7-2	.	TRBJ1-5	few	TGTGCCAGCAGCTTAGCGGGGTTAAATCAGCCCCAGCATTTT	CASSLAGLNQPQHF
TRBV30	.	TRBJ2-5	.	TGTGCCTGGAGGAAACAGGGTAGTGAGGAGACACAGTACTTC	CAWRKQGSEETQYF
TRBV20-1	.	TRBJ2-3	many	TGCAGTGCTAGGTCCAGGGGGGTTGAGGCGGGGTCGCAGTATTTT	CSARSRGVEAGSQYF
TRBV27	.	TRBJ2-5	few	TGTGCCGTACAAGGGGGGGGCGTTGGAGAGACCCAGTACTTC	CAVQGGGVGETQYF
TRBV5-1	TRBD2	TRBJ2-2	many	TGCGCCAGTAGAGCCTCCCTTTCACTAGCGGGAGGGCTCACCGGGGAGCTGTTTTTT	CASRASLSLAGGLTGELFF
TRBV27	.	TRBJ2-7	once	TGTGCCAGCAGTTTCACAGGATCCGAGCAGTACTTC	CASSFTGSEQYF
TRBV4-3	.	TRBJ1-2	.	TGCGCCAGCAGCCAAGAATCAAGGAGGCGAGTTAACTATGGCTACACCTTC	CASSQESRRRVNYGYTF
TRBV12-3/TRBV12-4	.	TRBJ1-1	.	TGTGCCAGCAGTTTATTTTCGACCGGCACTGAAGCTTTCTTT	CASSLFSTGTEAFF
TRBV7-8	.	TRBJ2-3	.	TGTGCCAGCAGCGGCCGCGGCGGAACTAGCACAGATACGCAGTATTTT	CASSGRGGTSTDTQYF
TRBV21-1	.	TRBJ2-7	few	TGTGCCAGCAGCAAAGGACACCTCTACGAGCAGTACTTC	CASSKGHLYEQYF
TRBV5-1	.	TRBJ2-3	.	TGCGCCAGCAGCTTGGACGGCAGTCCGCCAGATACGCAGTATTTT	CASSLDGSPPDTQYF
TRBV20-1	.	TRBJ1-3	few	TGCAGTGCTAGAGATTGGAAGGGAACTGGAAACACCATATATTTT	CSARDWKGTGNTIYF
TRBV7-6	.	TRBJ2-1	.	TGTGCGTCTAAACCACCAGCAGAGCATGAGCAGTTCTTC	CASKPPAEHEQFF
TRBV19	.	TRBJ2-5	few	TGTGCCAGTAGTATGATGGAAAGTAGGACCCAGTACTTC	CASSMMESRTQYF
TRBV29-1	TRBD1	TRBJ1-2	few	TGCAGCGTTATCCGGGACAGGGGGCCTTATGGCTACACCTTC	CSVIRDRGPYGYTF
TRBV3-1	.	TRBJ1-1	.	TGTGCCAGCAGCCAAGAGCCCGGGTTGAAGGCTGAAGCTTTCTTT	CASSQEPGLKAEAFF